These T cell receptor beta chains were read from a single sample in a study of blood T cell repertoires in COVID-19. Here immunoSEQ multiplex PCR was the method, and the copy in TCRdb shows in-frame clones only, minus some. The repertoire holds approximately 15,000 clones, roughly 85% seen once, with around 23% in the top ten. The sample was peripheral blood. The source of these receptors is a woman in her sixties with acute or convalescent COVID-19. CDR3s include the opening cysteine and the closing phenylalanine or tryptophan. The D gene is left open where the match is weak. The listing skips clone size in some rows; elsewhere it reads once, few, many or a size class.

j_gene	v_gene	d_gene	abundance	CDR3aa	CDR3nt
TRBJ1-2	TRBV5-1	TRBD1	NA	CASSLEGQGYGYTF	TGCGCCAGCAGCTTGGAGGGACAGGGTTATGGCTACACCTTC
TRBJ2-1	TRBV28	NA	NA	CASSFRRGDYNEQFF	TGTGCCAGCAGTTTTAGGAGGGGTGACTACAATGAGCAGTTCTTC
TRBJ2-3	TRBV5-1	TRBD1	NA	CASSPDRGLSDTQYF	TGCGCCAGCAGCCCGGACAGGGGGCTATCAGATACGCAGTATTTT
TRBJ1-2	TRBV7-2	TRBD1	once	CASSFGQGNGYTF	TGTGCCAGCAGCTTCGGACAGGGCAATGGCTACACCTTC
TRBJ2-7	TRBV5-5	TRBD1	NA	CASSYRSGTGEQYF	TGTGCCAGCAGCTACCGATCCGGGACAGGCGAGCAGTACTTC
TRBJ2-1	TRBV5-1	NA	NA	CASSLLADNEQFF	TGCGCCAGCAGCTTGTTGGCGGACAATGAGCAGTTCTTC
TRBJ2-1	TRBV6-6	TRBD1	NA	CASSRPGTGFDEQFF	TGTGCCAGCAGTCGTCCCGGGACAGGGTTCGATGAGCAGTTCTTC
TRBJ2-7	TRBV3-1/TRBV3-2	NA	NA	CASIVGGYYEQYF	TGTGCCAGTATCGTTGGGGGGTACTACGAGCAGTACTTC
TRBJ2-1	TRBV7-2	NA	NA	CASSLPTGREQFF	TGTGCCAGCAGCTTACCGACAGGGAGGGAGCAGTTCTTC
TRBJ1-6	TRBV10-3	TRBD1	NA	CAISDGTGGMDSPLHF	TGTGCCATCAGTGACGGGACAGGGGGTATGGATTCACCCCTCCACTTT
TRBJ1-1	TRBV10-1	NA	NA	CASSGQGQMNTEAFF	TGCGCCAGCAGTGGGCAGGGACAAATGAACACTGAAGCTTTCTTT
TRBJ2-2	TRBV6-5	NA	NA	CASTFSDIAGELFF	TGTGCCAGCACCTTCTCGGACATCGCCGGGGAGCTGTTTTTT
TRBJ2-1	TRBV7-9	TRBD2	NA	CASSLAGTSGRARDNEQFF	TGTGCCAGCAGCTTAGCGGGGACTAGCGGGAGGGCCCGGGACAATGAGCAGTTCTTC
TRBJ2-5	TRBV6-2/TRBV6-3	NA	NA	CASSYVGETQYF	TGTGCCAGCAGTTACGTCGGTGAGACCCAGTACTTC
TRBJ2-5	TRBV6-6	NA	NA	CASSSWGAQETQYF	TGTGCCAGCAGTTCGTGGGGAGCTCAAGAGACCCAGTACTTC
TRBJ1-6	TRBV29-1	NA	NA	CSVEGGWDNSPLHF	TGCAGCGTTGAGGGAGGGTGGGATAATTCACCCCTCCACTTT
TRBJ2-7	TRBV19	NA	NA	CASSIKLGDSPYEQYF	TGTGCCAGTAGTATTAAGTTGGGGGACTCGCCCTACGAGCAGTACTTC
TRBJ2-5	TRBV10-3	NA	NA	CAIRVVAGIRETQYF	TGTGCCATCAGGGTGGTCGCAGGGATCAGAGAGACCCAGTACTTC
TRBJ1-6	TRBV10-3	TRBD1	NA	CAISRTGPSSSYNSPLHF	TGTGCCATCAGCCGGACAGGACCCTCGAGCTCCTATAATTCACCCCTCCACTTT
TRBJ1-2	TRBV7-9	NA	NA	CASGESYGYTF	TGTGCCAGCGGGGAGAGCTATGGCTACACCTTC
TRBJ2-7	TRBV14	NA	few	CASSQLGLSYSVEQYF	TGTGCCAGCAGCCAGCTGGGACTTTCCTATAGCGTGGAGCAGTACTTC
TRBJ1-2	TRBV15	NA	NA	CATSRGPPPGVGGYTF	TGTGCCACCAGCAGAGGACCCCCGCCCGGGGTTGGCGGCTACACCTTC
TRBJ2-7	TRBV18	NA	NA	CASSPSQGITYEQYF	TGTGCCAGCTCTCCATCTCAGGGGATCACCTACGAGCAGTACTTC
TRBJ2-7	TRBV14	TRBD2	NA	CASSQMAGGYEQYF	TGTGCCAGCAGCCAAATGGCGGGAGGCTACGAGCAGTACTTC
TRBJ2-5	TRBV5-1	TRBD1	NA	CASSLSLTGGWETQYF	TGCGCCAGCAGCTTGTCGCTGACAGGGGGTTGGGAGACCCAGTACTTC
TRBJ1-6	TRBV7-2	NA	once	CASSWGGPSRNSPLHF	TGTGCCAGCAGCTGGGGGGGACCGAGTCGGAATTCACCCCTCCACTTT
TRBJ2-1	TRBV6-2/TRBV6-3	TRBD2	NA	CASSSGSSYNEQFF	TGTGCCAGCAGTAGCGGGAGCTCCTACAATGAGCAGTTCTTC
TRBJ2-1	TRBV5-1	TRBD2	NA	CASSTSGTSYNEQFF	TGCGCCAGCAGCACTAGCGGGACCTCCTACAATGAGCAGTTCTTC
TRBJ2-3	TRBV5-1	NA	NA	CASSLPSERTDTQYF	TGCGCCAGCAGCTTGCCTAGCGAACGCACAGATACGCAGTATTTT
TRBJ2-7	TRBV18	NA	NA	CASSPGGTYEQYF	TGTGCCAGCTCACCAGGGGGGACCTACGAGCAGTACTTC
TRBJ2-7	TRBV11-2	TRBD1	few	CASSLVDRGFSYEQYF	TGTGCCAGCAGCTTAGTGGACAGGGGCTTCTCCTACGAGCAGTACTTC
TRBJ2-1	TRBV5-1	TRBD1	NA	CASSLTGLDEQFF	TGCGCCAGCAGCCTGACAGGGTTGGATGAGCAGTTCTTC
TRBJ2-7	TRBV27	TRBD1	NA	CASKRTGAYEQYF	TGTGCCAGCAAACGGACAGGTGCCTACGAGCAGTACTTC
TRBJ2-3	TRBV2	NA	NA	CASSGQNTQYF	TGTGCCAGCAGTGGTCAGAATACGCAGTATTTT
TRBJ2-5	TRBV5-8	NA	NA	CASRLEQGRETQYF	TGTGCCAGCAGATTGGAGCAGGGTAGGGAGACCCAGTACTTC
TRBJ2-1	TRBV6-6	TRBD1	NA	CASSQTGQGRNEQFF	TGTGCCAGCAGTCAAACGGGACAGGGTAGGAATGAGCAGTTCTTC
TRBJ1-5	TRBV13	NA	NA	CASSLAGSNQPQHF	TGTGCCAGCAGCTTAGCAGGGTCCAATCAGCCCCAGCATTTT
TRBJ2-6	TRBV18	TRBD1	NA	CASSPFGTGDSGANVLTF	TGTGCCAGCTCACCGTTTGGGACAGGGGACTCTGGGGCCAACGTCCTGACTTTC
TRBJ2-7	TRBV28	TRBD2	few	CASSMGLAATYEQYF	TGTGCCAGCAGCATGGGACTAGCGGCCACCTACGAGCAGTACTTC
TRBJ1-2	TRBV6-5	NA	NA	CASLVWRGNYGYTF	TGTGCCAGCCTAGTATGGCGCGGAAACTATGGCTACACCTTC
TRBJ2-5	TRBV7-2	TRBD2	NA	CASSSGTAKTQYF	TGTGCCAGCAGCAGCGGGACGGCAAAGACCCAGTACTTC
TRBJ2-7	TRBV5-1	NA	NA	CASSPRWANEQYF	TGCGCCAGCAGCCCCCGGTGGGCCAACGAGCAGTACTTC
TRBJ2-7	TRBV6-5	TRBD1	few	CASSRSQGYEQYF	TGTGCCAGCAGCCGGTCACAGGGGTACGAGCAGTACTTC
TRBJ1-1	TRBV18	NA	NA	CASSPRGENTEAFF	TGTGCCAGCTCACCACGGGGAGAGAACACTGAAGCTTTCTTT
TRBJ2-3	TRBV10-3	TRBD2	NA	CAISPGLAGGADTQYF	TGTGCCATCAGCCCCGGACTAGCGGGAGGGGCAGATACGCAGTATTTT
TRBJ2-3	TRBV29-1	NA	few	CSVEGAGPGQYF	TGCAGCGTTGAAGGGGCAGGGCCTGGGCAGTATTTT
TRBJ1-2	TRBV6-4	TRBD1	NA	CASYRDRDGYTF	TGTGCCAGCTACCGGGACAGGGATGGCTACACCTTC
TRBJ1-2	TRBV28	NA	NA	CASTRELRYTF	TGTGCCAGCACTCGGGAATTACGCTACACCTTC
TRBJ2-7	TRBV5-1	NA	once	CASSFSGASYEQYF	TGCGCCAGCAGCTTCTCGGGAGCTTCCTACGAGCAGTACTTC
TRBJ1-4	TRBV6-5	NA	NA	CASSYLGHTNEKLFF	TGTGCCAGCAGTTACCTGGGACATACTAATGAAAAACTGTTTTTT
TRBJ2-2	TRBV6-5	TRBD1	NA	CASSPGTGRTGELFF	TGTGCCAGCAGTCCCGGGACAGGGCGTACCGGGGAGCTGTTTTTT
TRBJ1-2	TRBV28	NA	NA	CASSLTGYGYTF	TGTGCCAGCAGTTTAACGGGCTATGGCTACACCTTC
TRBJ2-5	TRBV27	NA	NA	CASSPAVGTQETQYF	TGTGCCAGCAGTCCCGCCGTCGGGACACAAGAGACCCAGTACTTC
TRBJ2-3	TRBV15	NA	NA	CATSSLSPFTDTQYF	TGTGCCACCAGCAGCCTTAGTCCCTTCACAGATACGCAGTATTTT
TRBJ1-2	TRBV29-1	TRBD1	NA	CSGSFGTGDGYTF	TGCAGCGGGAGCTTCGGGACAGGGGATGGCTACACCTTC
TRBJ2-7	TRBV7-3	NA	few	CASSLVHSYEQYF	TGTGCCAGCAGCTTAGTCCATTCCTACGAGCAGTACTTC
TRBJ2-1	TRBV29-1	TRBD2	NA	CSVAGLAGANNEQFF	TGCAGCGTTGCAGGACTAGCGGGAGCGAACAATGAGCAGTTCTTC